This T cell receptor beta chain derives from a study of cytomegalovirus exposure and HLA in healthy donors. In the case of this clone: The antigen remains undetermined.

Trimming cost V 4 bases and J 4 bases, with 4 bases left between them. This CDR3 has 10 amino acids. CDR1 DFQATT and CDR2 SNEGSKA come from the germline V gene (reference sequence). Study-wide results and caveats: Later findings reportedly placed an Asian-associated ancestry cluster below the approximately 630-donor mean for N-insertions. Among the most significant clusters, several appeared linked to common viral pathogens in a later analysis. At a 0.05 false discovery rate, a later analysis found approximately 15,000 TCR beta sequences to be associated with HLA alleles.

The PCR had 60 Vbeta and 13 Jbeta primers. Profiling relied on immunoSEQ multiplex PCR, and the TCRdb table lists in-frame clones only, not all of them. This sample yields under 150,000 clones, of which just under 80% are seen a single time; roughly 2% belongs to the top ten. The clonotype originates from a man in his thirties or forties in good health and CMV-seronegative. Sequencing was performed on PBMCs. The rearrangement links TRBV20-1 to TRBJ1-2; no clear D. The CDR3 bases are TGCAGTGCTAACACCTATGGCTACACCTTC. Amino acid sequence: CSANTYGYTF.